These 25 T cell receptor beta chains originate from one sample sequenced in a study of cytomegalovirus exposure and HLA in healthy donors. It was with 60 Vbeta and 13 Jbeta primers that the PCR ran. Some clones are missing from TCRdb's copy, which holds only in-frame ones; the method was immunoSEQ multiplex PCR. Among about 150,000 clones listed, about 73% were seen once. Specimen: PBMCs. These receptors originate from a man in his forties or fifties in good health and CMV-seropositive.

This clone was picked up a small number of times. The chain employs TRBV19 and TRBJ2-2, with 12 positions matching TRBD1. Per germline, CDR1 LNHDA and CDR2 SQIVND (reference sequence). V was clipped by 6 bases and J by 6 bases; unmatched bases: 14. The CDR3 contains 18 residues. The CDR3 nucleotides read TGTGCCAGTAGGCCCCCAACCGGGACAGGGGGCCTATCCGGGGAGCTGTTTTTT. Its protein product is CASRPPTGTGGLSGELFF.

The chain recombines TRBV5-1 with TRBJ1-5; TRBD1 is a possible D gene (6 bases). Looked up from germline, CDR1 is SGHRS and CDR2 is YFSETQ. This CDR3 has 14 residues. Trimming took off 1 base at V and 7 bases at J, with 12 bases between the two ends. Here the CDR3 DNA reads TGCGCCAGCAGCTTGTCAGGGCAGGGGCAGCCCCAGCATTTT. Amino acids: CASSLSGQGQPQHF.

The chain carries TRBV7-8 and TRBJ2-2; 7 bases agree with TRBD1. The CDR3 loop spans 16 amino acids. Trimming at V came to 5 bases and at J to 5 bases, leaving 11 bases not matched to a gene. Germline CDR1 SGHVS, CDR2 FQNEAQ. This chain's CDR3 is CASSARQGERTGELFF. DNA for the CDR3: TGTGCCAGCAGCGCCAGACAGGGAGAGAGGACCGGGGAGCTGTTTTTT.

The chain couples TRBV2 to TRBJ2-2, with TRBD2 matching 8 bases. V lost 11 bases and J lost 5; bases outside the gene matches: 13. This CDR3 region has 15 residues. Per germline, CDR1 SNHLY and CDR2 FYNNEI. The CDR3 DNA sequence: TGTGCCGGGAGCGGGGGAGGGCCCTCGACCGGGGAGCTGTTTTTT. Translation gives CAGSGGGPSTGELFF.

This chain links TRBV19 with TRBJ2-1, with D unresolved. The V end lost 6 bases, the J end lost 4 bases, and 4 bases lay between the germline ends. This CDR3 region has 11 residues. CDR1 is LNHDA, CDR2 SQIVND, per germline (reference sequence). The CDR3 nucleotides are TGTGCCAGTAGACTGTACAATGAGCAGTTCTTC. Translating gives CASRLYNEQFF.

The V gene is TRBV11-3, the J gene TRBJ2-1, with TRBD2 identical over 9 bases. With V trimmed by 5 bases and J by 4 bases, 9 bases remained unmatched. The CDR3 totals 16 residues. Germline values: CDR1 SGHNT, CDR2 YENEEA. The CDR3 loop reads CASSPRGAGGYNEQFF. In DNA form, the CDR3 reads TGTGCCAGCAGCCCCCGGGGGGCGGGGGGGTACAATGAGCAGTTCTTC.

The chain links TRBV11-2 to TRBJ2-7; 7 nucleotides line up with TRBD1. This CDR3 has 14 residues. CDR1 and CDR2 (germline): SGHAT, FQNNGV. V gave up 3 bases and J gave up 3 bases; unmatched junction bases: 5. DNA of the CDR3: TGTGCCAGCAGCTTCGGGACAGCGAACTACGAGCAGTACTTC. As protein: CASSFGTANYEQYF.

J is TRBJ2-5 and V is TRBV7-6; a weak D match, TRBD1 (5 bases). Germline CDR1 SGHVS, CDR2 FNYEAQ. Trimming cost V 5 bases and J 1 base, with 11 bases left between them. This CDR3 region has 14 residues. The DNA of the CDR3 is TGTGCCAGCAGCCGAAGGGGATCCCAAGAGACCCAGTACTTC. Amino acid sequence: CASSRRGSQETQYF.

This rearrangement joins TRBV6-5 to TRBJ2-7; D uncertain. Per germline, CDR1 MNHEY and CDR2 SVGAGI. CDR3 size: 11 residues. Trimming shortened V by 3 bases and J by 6 bases, and 6 bases separated the two germline ends. The CDR3 sequence: CASSYGVEQYF. The CDR3 DNA is TGTGCCAGCAGTTATGGAGTCGAGCAGTACTTC.

The chain has TRBV11-2 and TRBJ2-1, with D possibly TRBD1 on 7 matching bases. CDR1 is SGHAT, CDR2 FQNNGV, per germline. With 5 bases removed from V and 5 bases from J, the gap between germline ends came to 16 bases. The CDR3 extends over 15 amino acids. This chain's CDR3 is CASSPTRGANNEQFF. As DNA, the CDR3 is TGTGCCAGCAGCCCGACCAGGGGGGCGAACAATGAGCAGTTCTTC.

This sequence joins TRBV6-5 and TRBJ2-1; 10 bases are a match to TRBD2. J gave up 4 bases and V 5 bases, and 5 bases lay outside the gene matches. This CDR3 spans 15 amino acids. Per germline, CDR1 MNHEY and CDR2 SVGAGI. CDR3 in DNA: TGTGCCAGCAGTATCTCTAGCGGGAGATACAATGAGCAGTTCTTC. As protein: CASSISSGRYNEQFF.

J is TRBJ1-3 and V is TRBV5-6; 9 nucleotides align to TRBD1. With V trimmed by 0 bases and J by 7 bases, 2 bases remained unmatched. The CDR3 spans 14 residues. Per the germline V gene, CDR1 is SGHDT and CDR2 is YYEEEE. As DNA, the CDR3 is TGTGCCAGCAGCTTGGGGGACAGGGCTAACACCATATATTTT. Its protein is CASSLGDRANTIYF.

The chain uses TRBV7-2 and TRBJ1-1; D is possibly TRBD1 (5 bases). CDR1 SGHTA and CDR2 FQGNSA come from the germline V gene. Trimming removed 3 bases from V and 10 bases from J, with 15 bases in between. The CDR3 spans 13 residues. The CDR3 nucleotides are TGTGCCAGCAGCTTCCCCAGGGTTAAACGAGCTTTCTTT. Protein product: CASSFPRVKRAFF.

This chain joins TRBV7-9 and TRBJ2-1; 7 bases map to TRBD1. The CDR3 runs 15 residues. J lost 10 bases, V lost 5 bases, and 14 bases had no gene match. Germline loops: CDR1 SEHNR, CDR2 FQNEAQ (reference sequence). This CDR3 is CASSNRGNFFTEQFF. DNA of the CDR3: TGTGCCAGCAGCAACAGGGGTAATTTCTTCACGGAGCAGTTCTTC.

The rearrangement joins TRBV5-1 to TRBJ2-1; D ambiguous. The CDR3 totals 15 residues. Germline values: CDR1 SGHRS, CDR2 YFSETQ. Trimming shortened V by 0 bases and J by 6 bases, and 13 bases separated the two germline ends. CDR3 protein: CASSLAEAPGNEQFF. In DNA, the CDR3 is TGCGCCAGCAGCTTGGCCGAAGCGCCCGGCAATGAGCAGTTCTTC.

The rearrangement links TRBV28 to TRBJ2-5, with D maybe TRBD1 (6 bases). CDR1 MDHEN and CDR2 SYDVKM come from the germline V gene. CDR3 length: 13 residues. V gave up 8 bases and J gave up 4 bases, with 14 bases separating them. This CDR3 is CASHSIQGETQYF. Written as DNA, the CDR3 is TGTGCCAGCCATAGCATACAGGGAGAGACCCAGTACTTC.

This chain joins TRBV7-3 and TRBJ2-7, with D possibly being TRBD2 (5 bases). This CDR3 has 13 residues. The germline V gene encodes CDR1 SGHTA and CDR2 FQGTGA. Trimming shortened V by 3 bases and J by 5 bases, and 11 bases separated the two germline ends. CDR3 DNA: TGTGCCAGCAGCTTGGACGGGAACCACGAGCAGTACTTC. Translation gives CASSLDGNHEQYF.

The V gene is TRBV7-9, the J gene TRBJ2-7; 10 bases match TRBD2. The J call is in doubt because the DNA end fits TRBJ2-5 better. Germline V gene data show CDR1 as SEHNR and CDR2 as FQNEAQ (reference sequence). CDR3 length: 14 residues. The CDR3 nucleotides are TGTGCCAGCAGCTTACTAGCGGGAGTTGAGACCCAGTACTTC. Protein product: CASSLLAGVETQYF.

DNA of the CDR3: TGTGCCAGCTCAGGGGAGATGGCCAATGAGCAGTTCTTC. Translation: CASSGEMANEQFF. The J gene is TRBJ2-1, the V gene TRBV18; a weak D match, TRBD2 (5 bases). The germline V gene encodes CDR1 KGHSH and CDR2 LQKENI. The CDR3 length is 13 residues. V lost 5 bases and J 6 bases, leaving 11 bases between the germline ends. The entire variable domain, with the rest obtained from reference TRBV18 and TRBJ2-1, is as follows: NAGVMQNPRHLVRRRGQEARLRCSPMKGHSHVYWYRQLPEEGLKFMVYLQKENIIDESGMPKERFSAEFPKEGPSILRIQQVVRGDSAAYFCASSGEMANEQFFGPGTRLTVL.

This sequence joins TRBV5-1 and TRBJ1-3, with D possibly TRBD1 on 5 matching bases. The germline gives CDR1 SGHRS, CDR2 YFSETQ. This CDR3 region has 17 residues. V was clipped by 4 bases and J by 0 bases, with 17 bases between them. CDR3 residues: CASSTTPATASGNTIYF. The CDR3 DNA reads as TGCGCCAGCAGCACAACACCGGCGACAGCCTCTGGAAACACCATATATTTT.

The chain recombines TRBV5-4 with TRBJ2-1; 8 bases agree with TRBD1. CDR1 is SGHNT and CDR2 is YYREEE in the germline V gene (reference sequence). The V gene end was trimmed by 2 bases and the J gene end by 7 bases; junction bases not matched to a gene: 14. This CDR3 is 17 amino acids long. CDR3 residues: CASSFFSGTGPGNEQFF. The CDR3 DNA is TGTGCCAGCAGCTTTTTCTCCGGGACAGGCCCTGGGAATGAGCAGTTCTTC.

The sample holds one count of this clone. The V gene is TRBV5-4, the J gene TRBJ1-1; TRBD1 agrees at 10 bases. J lost 6 bases, V lost 4 bases, and 9 bases had no gene match. CDR1 and CDR2 (germline): SGHNT, YYREEE (reference sequence). The CDR3 length is 15 residues. CDR3 in amino acids: CASSLRTGGTAEAFF. The CDR3 bases are TGTGCCAGCAGCCTTAGGACAGGGGGGACGGCTGAAGCTTTCTTT.

The V and J genes are TRBV19 and TRBJ2-7; D possibly corresponds to TRBD2 (6 bases). V was cut by 5 bases and J by 3 bases, with 14 bases left in between. Germline CDR1 and CDR2: LNHDA and SQIVND (reference sequence). The CDR3 contains 14 residues. The DNA of the CDR3 is TGTGCCAGTAGTGGAGGGGTTGGGGTCTACGAGCAGTACTTC. Encoded protein: CASSGGVGVYEQYF. Full variable domain (missing parts from reference TRBV19 and TRBJ2-7): DGGITQSPKYLFRKEGQNVTLSCEQNLNHDAMYWYRQDPGQGLRLIYYSQIVNDFQKGDIAEGYSVSREKKESFPLTVTSAQKNPTAFYLCASSGGVGVYEQYFGPGTRLTVT.

This clone was recorded once. This chain uses TRBV21-1 with TRBJ2-3; the D call in the table, TRBD2, was not verified against the DNA. TRBV21-1 is given as a pseudogene. The CDR3 is 17 amino acids. The CDR3 sequence: CASSIYRLAKSTDTQYF. The CDR3 DNA is TGTGCCAGCAGCATATACAGACTAGCGAAGAGCACAGATACGCAGTATTTT.

V is TRBV6-1 and J is TRBJ2-3; D gene uncertain. Germline CDR1 reads MNHNS; CDR2 reads SASEGT. V dropped 6 bases and J dropped 3 bases, with 7 bases sitting between them. CDR3 length equals 12 residues. The CDR3 coding sequence is TGTGCCAGCAGAGTAGTTACAGATACGCAGTATTTT. Amino acid sequence: CASRVVTDTQYF.